This paragraph covers one T cell receptor (beta chain) sequence. Compared with germline, one end of the junction differs, possibly owing to a read error. TCRdb keeps only in-frame clones here, not all; method: immunoSEQ multiplex PCR. Among some 230,000 clones listed, approximately 84% were seen once. The sample is drawn from a study of blood T cell repertoires in COVID-19. At the level of the study: The United States, Italy and Spain supplied acute and convalescent COVID-19 samples.

The CDR3 is 15 amino acids. Looked up from germline, CDR1 is MGHRA and CDR2 is YSYEKL. This receptor was taken from a man aged 50-59 years who had recovered from COVID-19. This chain links TRBV4-1 with TRBJ2-7; TRBD2 aligns across 10 bases. Sequencing was carried out using peripheral blood. This chain's CDR3 is CVSSQGGLATYEQYF. DNA for the CDR3: TGCGTCAGCAGCCAAGGGGGACTAGCGACCTACGAGCAGTACTTC.